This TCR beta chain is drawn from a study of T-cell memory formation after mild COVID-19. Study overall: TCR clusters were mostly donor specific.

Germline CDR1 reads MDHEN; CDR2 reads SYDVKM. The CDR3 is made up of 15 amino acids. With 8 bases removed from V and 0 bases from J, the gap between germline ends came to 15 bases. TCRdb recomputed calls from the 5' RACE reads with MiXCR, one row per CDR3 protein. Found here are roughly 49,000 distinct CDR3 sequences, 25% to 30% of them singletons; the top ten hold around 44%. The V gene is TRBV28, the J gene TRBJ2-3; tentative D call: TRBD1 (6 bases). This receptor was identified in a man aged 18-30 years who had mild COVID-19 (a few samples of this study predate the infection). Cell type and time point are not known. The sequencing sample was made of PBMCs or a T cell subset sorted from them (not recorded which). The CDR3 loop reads CASHQRGRSTDTQYF. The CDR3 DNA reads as TGTGCCAGCCATCAGAGGGGGAGAAGCACAGATACGCAGTATTTT.